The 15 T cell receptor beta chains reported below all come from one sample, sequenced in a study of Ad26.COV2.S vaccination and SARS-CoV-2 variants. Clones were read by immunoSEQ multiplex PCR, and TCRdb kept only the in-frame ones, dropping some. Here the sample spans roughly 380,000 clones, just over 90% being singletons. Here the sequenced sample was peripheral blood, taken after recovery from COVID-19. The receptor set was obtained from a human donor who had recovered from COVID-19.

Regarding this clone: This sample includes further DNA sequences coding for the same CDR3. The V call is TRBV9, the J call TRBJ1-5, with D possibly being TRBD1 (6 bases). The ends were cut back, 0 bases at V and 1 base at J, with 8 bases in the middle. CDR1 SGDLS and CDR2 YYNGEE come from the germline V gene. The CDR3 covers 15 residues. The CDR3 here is CASSVGGLSNQPQHF. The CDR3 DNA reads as TGTGCCAGCAGCGTAGGGGGGCTAAGCAATCAGCCCCAGCATTTT.

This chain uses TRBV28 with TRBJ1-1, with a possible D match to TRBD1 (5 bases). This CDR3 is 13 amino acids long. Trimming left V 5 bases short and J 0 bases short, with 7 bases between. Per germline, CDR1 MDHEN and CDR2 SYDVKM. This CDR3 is CASSGTVNTEAFF. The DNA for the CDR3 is TGTGCCAGCAGTGGGACGGTGAACACTGAAGCTTTCTTT.

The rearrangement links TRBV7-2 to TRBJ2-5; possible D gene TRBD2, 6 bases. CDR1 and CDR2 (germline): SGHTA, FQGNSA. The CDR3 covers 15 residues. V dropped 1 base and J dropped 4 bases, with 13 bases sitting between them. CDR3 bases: TGTGCCAGCAGCTTAGTTCGGGGGAGGATAGAGACCCAGTACTTC. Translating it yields CASSLVRGRIETQYF. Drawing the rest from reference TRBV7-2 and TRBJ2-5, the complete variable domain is GAGVSQSPSNKVTEKGKDVELRCDPISGHTALYWYRQSLGQGLEFLIYFQGNSAPDKSGLPSDRFSAERTGGSVSTLTIQRTQQEDSAVYLCASSLVRGRIETQYFGPGTRLLVL.

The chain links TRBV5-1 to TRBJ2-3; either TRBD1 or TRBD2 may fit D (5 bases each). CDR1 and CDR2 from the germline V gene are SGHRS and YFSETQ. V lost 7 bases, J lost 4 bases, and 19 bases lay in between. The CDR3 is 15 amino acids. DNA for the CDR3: TGCGCCAGCTCGGGGACCTCTTATAGGGCAGATACGCAGTATTTT. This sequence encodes CASSGTSYRADTQYF.

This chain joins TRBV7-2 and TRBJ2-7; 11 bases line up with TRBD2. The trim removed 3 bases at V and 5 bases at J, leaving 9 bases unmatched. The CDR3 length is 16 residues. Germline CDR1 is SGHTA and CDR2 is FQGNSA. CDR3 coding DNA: TGTGCCAGCAGCTTTAGCGGGGGGGCCGGAGTCGACGAGCAGTACTTC. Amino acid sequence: CASSFSGGAGVDEQYF.

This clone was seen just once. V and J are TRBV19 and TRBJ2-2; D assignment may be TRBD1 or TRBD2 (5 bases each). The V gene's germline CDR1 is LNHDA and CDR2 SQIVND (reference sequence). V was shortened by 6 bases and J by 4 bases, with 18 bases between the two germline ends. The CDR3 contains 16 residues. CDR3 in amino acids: CASSVGPRLGTGELFF. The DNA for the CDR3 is TGTGCCAGTAGCGTGGGACCCCGCTTAGGCACCGGGGAGCTGTTTTTT.

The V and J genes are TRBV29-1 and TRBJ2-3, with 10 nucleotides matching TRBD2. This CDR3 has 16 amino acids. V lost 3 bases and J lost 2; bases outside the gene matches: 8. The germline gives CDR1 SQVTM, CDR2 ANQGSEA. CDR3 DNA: TGCAGCGTTGACGCCCCTAGCGGGGGCTTCACAGATACGCAGTATTTT. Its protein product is CSVDAPSGGFTDTQYF.

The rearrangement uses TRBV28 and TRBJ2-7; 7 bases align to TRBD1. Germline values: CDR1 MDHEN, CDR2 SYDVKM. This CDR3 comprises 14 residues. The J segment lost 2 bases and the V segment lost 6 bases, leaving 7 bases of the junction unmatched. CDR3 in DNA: TGTGCCAGCAGCGCTCCGGGACAGCCCTACGAGCAGTACTTC. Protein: CASSAPGQPYEQYF.

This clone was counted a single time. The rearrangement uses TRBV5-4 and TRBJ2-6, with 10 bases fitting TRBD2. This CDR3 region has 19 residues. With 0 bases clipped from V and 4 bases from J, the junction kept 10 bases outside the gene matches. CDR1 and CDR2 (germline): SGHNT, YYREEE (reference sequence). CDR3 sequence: CASSLGMRLAGTGANVLTF. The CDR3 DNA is TGTGCCAGCAGCTTGGGGATGAGACTAGCGGGTACCGGGGCCAACGTCCTGACTTTC.

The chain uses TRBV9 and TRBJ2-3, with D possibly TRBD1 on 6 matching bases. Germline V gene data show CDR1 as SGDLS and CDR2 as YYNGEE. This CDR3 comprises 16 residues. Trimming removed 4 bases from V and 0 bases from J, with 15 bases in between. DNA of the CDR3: TGTGCCAGCAGCCCCAGAGGGGGTCTTAGCACAGATACGCAGTATTTT. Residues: CASSPRGGLSTDTQYF.

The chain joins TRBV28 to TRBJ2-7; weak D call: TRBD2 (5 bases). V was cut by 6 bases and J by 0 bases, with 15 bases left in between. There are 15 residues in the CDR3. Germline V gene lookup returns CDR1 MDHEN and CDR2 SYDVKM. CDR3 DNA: TGTGCCAGCAGCTCCTGGGCGGGCGGCTCCTACGAGCAGTACTTC. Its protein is CASSSWAGGSYEQYF.

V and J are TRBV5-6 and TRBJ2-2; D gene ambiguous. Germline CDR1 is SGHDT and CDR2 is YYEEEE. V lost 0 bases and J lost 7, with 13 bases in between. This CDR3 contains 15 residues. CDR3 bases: TGTGCCAGCAGCTTGGCAAATCGGGTTCACGGGGAGCTGTTTTTT. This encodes CASSLANRVHGELFF.

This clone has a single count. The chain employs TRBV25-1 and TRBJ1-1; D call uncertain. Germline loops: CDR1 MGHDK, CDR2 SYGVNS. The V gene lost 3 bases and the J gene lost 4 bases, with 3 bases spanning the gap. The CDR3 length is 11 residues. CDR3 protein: CASSESTEAFF. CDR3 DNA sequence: TGTGCCAGCAGTGAGAGCACTGAAGCTTTCTTT.

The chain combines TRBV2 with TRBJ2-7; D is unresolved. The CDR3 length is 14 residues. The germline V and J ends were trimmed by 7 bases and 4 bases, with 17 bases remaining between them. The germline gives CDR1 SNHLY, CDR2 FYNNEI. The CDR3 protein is CASKADRTPYEQYF. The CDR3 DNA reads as TGTGCCAGCAAGGCGGACCGAACCCCTTACGAGCAGTACTTC.

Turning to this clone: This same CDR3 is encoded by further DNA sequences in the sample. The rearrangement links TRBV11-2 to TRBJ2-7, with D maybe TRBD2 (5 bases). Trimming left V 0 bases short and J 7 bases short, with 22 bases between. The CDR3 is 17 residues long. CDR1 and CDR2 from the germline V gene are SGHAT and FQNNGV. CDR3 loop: CASSLDVRLATYEEQYF. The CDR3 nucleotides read TGTGCCAGCAGCTTAGACGTGAGGCTAGCAACCTACGAGGAGCAGTACTTC.